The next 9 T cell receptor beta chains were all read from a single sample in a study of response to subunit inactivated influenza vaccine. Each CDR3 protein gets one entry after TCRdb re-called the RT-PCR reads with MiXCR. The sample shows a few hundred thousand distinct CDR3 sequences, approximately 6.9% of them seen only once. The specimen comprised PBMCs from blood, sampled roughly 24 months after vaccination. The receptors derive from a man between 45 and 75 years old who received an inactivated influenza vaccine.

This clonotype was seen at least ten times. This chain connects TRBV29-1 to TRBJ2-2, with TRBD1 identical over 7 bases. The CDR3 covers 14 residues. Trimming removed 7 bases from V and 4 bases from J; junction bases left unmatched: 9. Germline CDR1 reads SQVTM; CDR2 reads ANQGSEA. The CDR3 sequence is CSGITGASTGELFF. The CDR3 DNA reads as TGCAGCGGAATTACAGGGGCGAGCACCGGGGAGCTGTTTTTT.

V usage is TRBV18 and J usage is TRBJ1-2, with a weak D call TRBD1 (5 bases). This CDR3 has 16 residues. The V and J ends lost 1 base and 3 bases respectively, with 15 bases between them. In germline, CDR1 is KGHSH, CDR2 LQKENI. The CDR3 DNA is TGTGCCAGCTCACCACGGGGCCACCGGGACGACTATGGCTACACCTTC. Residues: CASSPRGHRDDYGYTF.

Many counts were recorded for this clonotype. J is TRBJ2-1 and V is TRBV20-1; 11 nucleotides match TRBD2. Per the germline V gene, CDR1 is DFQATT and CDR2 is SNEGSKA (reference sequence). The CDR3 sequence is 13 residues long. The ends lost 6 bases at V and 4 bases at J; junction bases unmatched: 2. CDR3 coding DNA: TGCAGTGCGAGGACTAGCGGGTACAATGAGCAGTTCTTC. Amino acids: CSARTSGYNEQFF.

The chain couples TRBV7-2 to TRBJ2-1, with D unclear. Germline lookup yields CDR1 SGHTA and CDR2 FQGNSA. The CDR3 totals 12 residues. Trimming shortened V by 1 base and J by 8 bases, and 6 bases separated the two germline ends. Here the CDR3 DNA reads TGTGCCAGCAGCTTAGAACGGTATGAGCAGTTCTTC. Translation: CASSLERYEQFF. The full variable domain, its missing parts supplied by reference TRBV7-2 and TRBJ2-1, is GAGVSQSPSNKVTEKGKDVELRCDPISGHTALYWYRQSLGQGLEFLIYFQGNSAPDKSGLPSDRFSAERTGGSVSTLTIQRTQQEDSAVYLCASSLERYEQFFGPGTRLTVL.

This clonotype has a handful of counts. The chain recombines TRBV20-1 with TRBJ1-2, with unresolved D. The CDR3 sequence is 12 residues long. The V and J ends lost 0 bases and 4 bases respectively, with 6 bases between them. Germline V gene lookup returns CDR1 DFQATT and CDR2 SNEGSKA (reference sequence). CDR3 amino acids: CSARDPRYGYTF. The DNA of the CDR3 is TGCAGTGCTAGAGATCCGCGCTATGGCTACACCTTC.

In DNA, the CDR3 is TGCGCCAGCAGCTCGGGCGGGACAGTTCAAGATACGCAGTATTTT. Its protein product is CASSSGGTVQDTQYF. J is TRBJ2-3 and V is TRBV5-1, with TRBD1 as a possible D gene (7 bases). Germline CDR1 is SGHRS and CDR2 is YFSETQ. The CDR3 contains 15 residues. V lost 3 bases to trimming and J lost 5 bases, with 16 bases between them.

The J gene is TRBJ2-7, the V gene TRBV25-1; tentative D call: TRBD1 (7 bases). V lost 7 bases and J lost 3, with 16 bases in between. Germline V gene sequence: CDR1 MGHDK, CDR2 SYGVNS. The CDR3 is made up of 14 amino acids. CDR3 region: CASIPNRGGYEQYF. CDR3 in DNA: TGTGCCAGCATACCCAACAGGGGAGGCTACGAGCAGTACTTC.

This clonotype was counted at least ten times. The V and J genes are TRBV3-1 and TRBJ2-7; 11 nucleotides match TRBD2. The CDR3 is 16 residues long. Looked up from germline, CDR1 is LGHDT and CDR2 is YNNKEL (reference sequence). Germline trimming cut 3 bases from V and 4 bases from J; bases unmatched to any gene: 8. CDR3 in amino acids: CASSQASGRLSYEQYF. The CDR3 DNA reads TGTGCCAGCAGCCAGGCTAGCGGGAGGTTGTCTTACGAGCAGTACTTC.

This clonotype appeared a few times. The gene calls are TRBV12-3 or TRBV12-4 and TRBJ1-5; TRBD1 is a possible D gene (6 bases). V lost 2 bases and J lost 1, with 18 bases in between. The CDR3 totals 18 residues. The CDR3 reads CASSLQGRAGWSNQPQHF. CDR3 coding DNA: TGTGCCAGCAGTTTACAGGGGCGCGCAGGGTGGAGCAATCAGCCCCAGCATTTT.